A single T cell receptor beta chain is shown here with its context. The data belong to a study of blood T cell repertoires in COVID-19. Study as a whole: The United States, Italy and Spain supplied acute and convalescent COVID-19 samples.

In the original workflow: Amplification with reference gene primers provided the estimates of nucleated cell counts. Libraries were prepared by immunoSEQ multiplex PCR; TCRdb keeps only in-frame clonotypes and omits some of them. V, J and clone size are those of that table, while D and trimming were read from the DNA. The sample lists around 140,000 clones, 75% to 90% occurring once. This CDR3 has 14 amino acids. J lost 4 bases, V lost 6 bases, and 8 bases had no gene match. Germline V CDR1 and CDR2: MNHEY, SMNVEV (reference sequence). The source is a man aged 50-60 years with active or convalescent COVID-19. Sequencing used peripheral blood. V is TRBV27 and J is TRBJ2-7; 8 bases line up with TRBD2. DNA for the CDR3: TGTGCCAGCAGGAGAGCGGGAGAGGGTTACGAGCAGTACTTC. Protein sequence: CASRRAGEGYEQYF.